The rows below give T cell receptor beta chains drawn from one sample of a study of CD8+ T cells in alopecia areata. Clones were sequenced by immunoSEQ multiplex PCR, and TCRdb holds only the in-frame ones, with some missing. The table has 45,000 to 70,000 clones, about 96% seen once; the top ten hold about a quarter. The sequencing here drew on CD8+ T cells sorted from blood, taken at week 0. The source of these receptors is a human donor with alopecia areata. Both conserved end residues are trimmed from each CDR3. The size of a clone is reported for some rows only, either as once, few or many, or as a class for expanded clones.

CDR3: ASSLGANVLT
J: TRBJ2-6
size: -
V: TRBV7-2

CDR3: ASSPGQGSTYEQY
J: -
size: -
V: TRBV4-3

CDR3: ASSSSFSVTDTQY
J: TRBJ2-3
size: -
V: TRBV14

CDR3: ASIFGLPYEQY
J: TRBJ2-7
size: -
V: TRBV6-1

CDR3: ASSQWASGGPTDTQY
J: TRBJ2-3
size: -
V: TRBV4-3

CDR3: ASSYSAGASNEQF
J: TRBJ2-1
size: -
V: TRBV6-5

CDR3: ASSLSSAGYEQY
J: TRBJ2-7
size: -
V: TRBV27

CDR3: ASSTLGQGVYEQF
J: TRBJ2-1
size: -
V: TRBV19

CDR3: ASSERGRNEQF
J: TRBJ2-1
size: -
V: TRBV10-2

CDR3: ASSPTVSQPQH
J: TRBJ1-5
size: -
V: TRBV6-5

CDR3: ASSLVSGRITGELF
J: TRBJ2-2
size: -
V: TRBV7-9

CDR3: ASSPNPSDDYGYT
J: TRBJ1-2
size: -
V: TRBV6-5

CDR3: SVESGTGGSEQY
J: -
size: -
V: TRBV29-1

CDR3: ASSLAQTSTDTQY
J: TRBJ2-3
size: -
V: TRBV7-2

CDR3: SVEDRDRVNEQF
J: TRBJ2-1
size: -
V: TRBV29-1

CDR3: ASSSTSNYGYT
J: TRBJ1-2
size: -
V: TRBV7-9

CDR3: ASSQGQTSSTDTQY
J: TRBJ2-3
size: -
V: TRBV4-1

CDR3: ASSVEGRNMETQY
J: TRBJ2-5
size: -
V: TRBV9

CDR3: ASSHRTGLEAF
J: TRBJ1-1
size: -
V: TRBV6-6

CDR3: AIGGSNEQF
J: TRBJ2-1
size: -
V: TRBV10-3

CDR3: ASSLGVLRVDTQY
J: TRBJ2-3
size: -
V: TRBV27

CDR3: ASSVALNYEQY
J: TRBJ2-7
size: -
V: TRBV9

CDR3: ASSSQSSGGYREQY
J: TRBJ2-7
size: -
V: TRBV7-2

CDR3: ASSPDPAGGYEQY
J: TRBJ2-7
size: -
V: TRBV5-1

CDR3: ASSLRQGADEQY
J: TRBJ2-7
size: once
V: TRBV7-2

CDR3: ASSGPKGEQY
J: TRBJ2-7
size: -
V: TRBV7-6

CDR3: ASSLDLAFYNEQF
J: TRBJ2-1
size: -
V: TRBV5-1

CDR3: AISESARTSSNQPQH
J: TRBJ1-5
size: -
V: TRBV10-3

CDR3: ASSYRDMGHNEQF
J: TRBJ2-1
size: -
V: TRBV6-5

CDR3: ASSLGTNSYEQY
J: TRBJ2-7
size: -
V: TRBV19

CDR3: ASGNSGNTIY
J: TRBJ1-3
size: -
V: TRBV9

CDR3: ASSPPYEQY
J: TRBJ2-7
size: -
V: TRBV5-1

CDR3: ASSHPGQGSYEQY
J: TRBJ2-7
size: -
V: TRBV4-3

CDR3: ASSPTQREQETQY
J: TRBJ2-5
size: -
V: TRBV7-8

CDR3: ASSLAGSQETQY
J: TRBJ2-5
size: -
V: TRBV4-1

CDR3: ASSPDRGLGQETQY
J: TRBJ2-5
size: -
V: TRBV4-1

CDR3: ASSQEPGQSFYSPLH
J: TRBJ1-6
size: -
V: TRBV4-3

CDR3: ASSHIIQTVYQETQY
J: TRBJ2-5
size: -
V: TRBV2

CDR3: ASSPDQGVAYEQY
J: TRBJ2-7
size: -
V: TRBV7-8

CDR3: ASSLIRQGANEQF
J: TRBJ2-1
size: -
V: TRBV7-8